The 4 T cell receptor beta chains given below trace back to one sample, sequenced in a study of blood T cells in healthy people across ages. A second PCR of about 7 to 12 cycles used a sample-barcoded 5' primer and a J-beta primer mix. Via MiXCR, TCRdb re-called the 5' RACE reads, giving one row per CDR3 protein. The table includes fewer than 800,000 distinct CDR3 sequences, roughly 49% detected once. The source material was blood. The receptors here all came from an older woman in good health.

This chain uses TRBV20-1 with TRBJ1-4; no firm D call. V lost 3 bases to trimming and J lost 7 bases, with 9 bases between them. This CDR3 has 12 amino acids. Germline loops: CDR1 DFQATT, CDR2 SNEGSKA (reference sequence). The CDR3 loop is CSASPGAEKLFF. Here the CDR3 DNA reads TGCAGTGCTAGTCCGGGAGCTGAAAAACTGTTTTTT.

This clonotype came up many times. The DNA of the CDR3 is TGTGCCAGCAGAGAAGCTAGCGGGAGGTTCCACGAGCAGTACTTC. It specifies CASREASGRFHEQYF. The chain combines TRBV28 with TRBJ2-7; TRBD2 matches at 11 bases. Per germline, CDR1 MDHEN and CDR2 SYDVKM. V trimming: 6 bases; J trimming: 5 bases; junction bases outside the gene matches: 9. The length of the CDR3 is 15 residues.

The genes are TRBV25-1 and TRBJ2-2; no clear D gene. The CDR3 totals 13 residues. Germline loops: CDR1 MGHDK, CDR2 SYGVNS. V lost 4 bases, J lost 11 bases, and 14 bases lay in between. CDR3 loop: CASSVFGGSELFF. DNA of the CDR3: TGTGCCAGCAGTGTATTTGGCGGCTCCGAGCTGTTTTTT.

This chain joins TRBV20-1 and TRBJ2-4, with unresolved D. The closer fit of TRBJ2-7 to the DNA end suggests the J call may be wrong. This CDR3 has 12 residues. The germline gives CDR1 DFQATT, CDR2 SNEGSKA (reference sequence). The CDR3 spells CSLTTVAYEQYF. DNA of the CDR3: TGCAGCTTGACAACCGTCGCTTACGAGCAGTACTTC.